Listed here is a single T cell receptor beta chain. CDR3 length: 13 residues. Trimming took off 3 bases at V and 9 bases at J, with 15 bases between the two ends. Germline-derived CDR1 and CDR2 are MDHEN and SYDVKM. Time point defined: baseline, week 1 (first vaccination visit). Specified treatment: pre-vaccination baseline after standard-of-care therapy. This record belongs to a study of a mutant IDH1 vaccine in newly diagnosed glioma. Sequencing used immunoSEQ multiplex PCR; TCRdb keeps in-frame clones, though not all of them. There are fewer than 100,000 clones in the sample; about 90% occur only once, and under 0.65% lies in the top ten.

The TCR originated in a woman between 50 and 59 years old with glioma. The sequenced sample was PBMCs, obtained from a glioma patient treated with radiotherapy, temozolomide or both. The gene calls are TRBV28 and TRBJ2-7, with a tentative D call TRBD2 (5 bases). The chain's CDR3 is CASSFYAAAGQYF. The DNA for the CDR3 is TGTGCCAGCAGTTTCTACGCAGCGGCTGGGCAGTACTTC. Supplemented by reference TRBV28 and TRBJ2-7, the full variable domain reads DVKVTQSSRYLVKRTGEKVFLECVQDMDHENMFWYRQDPGLGLRLIYFSYDVKMKEKGDIPEGYSVSREKKERFSLILESASTNQTSMYLCASSFYAAAGQYFGPGTRLTVT.